The rows below give T cell receptor beta chains drawn from one sample of a study of blood T cell repertoires in COVID-19. The table came from immunoSEQ multiplex PCR; TCRdb's copy has only in-frame clones and leaves some out. The sample yields some 160,000 clones, approximately 81% seen once. The specimen sequenced was PBMCs or T cells enriched from blood (not recorded which). These receptors were taken from a woman in her fifties or sixties who had recovered from COVID-19. Both conserved end residues are part of each CDR3. A D gene is named only where the DNA matches it firmly. Size is omitted from some rows. Given values are once, few, many or a class for expanded clones.

v_gene,abundance,d_gene,j_gene,CDR3nt,CDR3aa
TRBV7-8,-,-,TRBJ2-5,TGTGCCAGCAGCCAGGGGATCGGGCAGACCCAGTACTTC,CASSQGIGQTQYF
TRBV29-1,-,-,TRBJ2-2,TGCAGCGTTGAATATCCGAACACCGGGGAGCTGTTTTTT,CSVEYPNTGELFF
TRBV5-4,-,-,TRBJ1-5,TGTGCCAGCAGCTTCCAGGGCGCACATAGCAATCAGCCCCAGCATTTT,CASSFQGAHSNQPQHF
TRBV7-2,-,-,TRBJ2-3,TGTGCCAGCAGCTTGGTTAGCGGAAACACAGATACGCAGTATTTT,CASSLVSGNTDTQYF
TRBV5-1,-,-,TRBJ1-6,TGCGCCAGCAGCTTGGCACCCCAGAAAAATTCACCCCTCCACTTT,CASSLAPQKNSPLHF
TRBV19,-,-,TRBJ1-6,TGTGCCAGTCGGGAGTATAATTCACCCCTCCACTTT,CASREYNSPLHF
TRBV15,-,-,TRBJ1-3,TGTGCCACCAGCAGAGTGAACAGGGCCCTGAGCTCTGGAAACACCATATATTTT,CATSRVNRALSSGNTIYF
TRBV6-5,-,TRBD1,TRBJ1-2,TGTGCCAGCAGTCGGGACAGGGAGCTTGATGGCTACACCTTC,CASSRDRELDGYTF
TRBV7-8,-,TRBD2,TRBJ2-3,TGTGCCAGCAGCTTATTGATCCTGGCGCGGCGGGAGGTCGCAGATACGCAGTATTTT,CASSLLILARREVADTQYF
TRBV7-2,-,-,TRBJ2-7,TGTGCCAGCAGCCCCTCCCAGACAGGTGTCGACGAGCAGTACTTC,CASSPSQTGVDEQYF
TRBV6-5,-,-,TRBJ1-1,TGTGCCAGCAGTTACTCGACCTCTGGGGCCACTGAAGCTTTCTTT,CASSYSTSGATEAFF
TRBV21-1,-,-,TRBJ1-4,TGTGCCAGCAGCAAAACGAACAGGGGTGGCGAAAAACTGTTTTTT,CASSKTNRGGEKLFF
TRBV5-4,-,TRBD2,TRBJ2-3,TGTGCCAGCCGTCTAGCGGGGTCAGATACGCAGTATTTT,CASRLAGSDTQYF
TRBV5-1,-,-,TRBJ1-2,TGCGCCAGCAGCTTGTTCTTTGGGAGCTATGGCTACACCTTC,CASSLFFGSYGYTF
TRBV5-8,-,-,TRBJ1-2,TGTGCCAGCAGGCAGAACACTGGCTACACCTTC,CASRQNTGYTF
TRBV5-6,-,-,TRBJ1-2,TGTGCCAGCAGCTCTAAACCAGGGGACTACACCTTC,CASSSKPGDYTF
TRBV6-5,-,-,TRBJ2-5,TGTGCCAGCAGCTTCCGACAGCAAGAGACCCAGTACTTC,CASSFRQQETQYF
TRBV7-9,-,-,TRBJ1-1,TGTGCCAGCAGCTTAACGGGGAACACTGAAGCTTTCTTT,CASSLTGNTEAFF
TRBV28,-,-,TRBJ2-7,TGTGCCAGCAGCATCCCCGACCCGGGGTTATACGAGCAGTACTTC,CASSIPDPGLYEQYF
TRBV25-1,-,TRBD1,TRBJ2-1,TGTGCCAGCCTCGGGACAGGGTGGTATGAGCAGTTCTTC,CASLGTGWYEQFF
TRBV28,-,-,TRBJ2-7,TGTGCCAGCAGTTTTGTCGGGGGGCCTTCCTACGAGCAGTACTTC,CASSFVGGPSYEQYF
TRBV4-1,-,-,TRBJ1-6,TGCGCCAGCAGCCTTCAAGCTAATTCACCCCTCCACTTT,CASSLQANSPLHF
TRBV9,-,-,TRBJ2-5,TGTGCCAGCAGCGTAGGGGACTTTCAAGAGACCCAGTACTTC,CASSVGDFQETQYF
TRBV12-3/TRBV12-4,-,-,TRBJ2-2,TGTGCCAGCATGCGGAGTCACACCGGGGAGCTGTTTTTT,CASMRSHTGELFF
TRBV7-3,-,TRBD2,TRBJ2-5,TGTGCCAGCAGCTTAAGCGCTAGCGGGGGTTATGAGACCCAGTACTTC,CASSLSASGGYETQYF
TRBV28,-,-,TRBJ1-3,TGTGCCAGCAGCCGACAGCTCGCCCCCCCAGGAAACACCATATATTTT,CASSRQLAPPGNTIYF
TRBV7-2,-,-,TRBJ2-1,TGTGCCAGCAGCGCCCACCAGACAGTCGGTGAGCAGTTCTTC,CASSAHQTVGEQFF
TRBV9,-,-,TRBJ1-2,TGTGCCAGCACCCTCGGGCAGGGAAACTATGGCTACACCTTC,CASTLGQGNYGYTF
TRBV27,-,TRBD1,TRBJ2-7,TGTGCCAGCAGTCCTGGGACAGGGCGCCCCTACGAGCAGTACTTC,CASSPGTGRPYEQYF
TRBV5-1,-,-,TRBJ2-3,TGCGCCAGCAGCCTGGGGGCAACTGCCATCACAGATACGCAGTATTTT,CASSLGATAITDTQYF
TRBV5-1,-,TRBD2,TRBJ2-2,TGCGCCAGCAGACCGACTCCGGGGGGTTCGAACACCGGGGAGCTGTTTTTT,CASRPTPGGSNTGELFF
TRBV20-1,-,-,TRBJ1-5,TGCAGTGCTAGTACAGGGACGGGTCCCCAGCATTTT,CSASTGTGPQHF
TRBV4-2,-,-,TRBJ2-5,TGTGCCAGCAGCCAAGATGAGACTAGAAGAGAAGAGACCCAGTACTTC,CASSQDETRREETQYF
TRBV6-5,-,TRBD1,TRBJ2-2,TGTGCCAGCACCGCGATGACAGGGGGCACCGGGGAGCTGTTTTTT,CASTAMTGGTGELFF
TRBV19,once,TRBD1,TRBJ1-3,TGTGCCAGCGGACAGGGGGCGCCGGGAGGAAACACCATATATTTT,CASGQGAPGGNTIYF
TRBV7-2,few,-,TRBJ1-2,TGTGCCAGCAGCTTAGAGGGCGGGGCTGGCTACACCTTC,CASSLEGGAGYTF